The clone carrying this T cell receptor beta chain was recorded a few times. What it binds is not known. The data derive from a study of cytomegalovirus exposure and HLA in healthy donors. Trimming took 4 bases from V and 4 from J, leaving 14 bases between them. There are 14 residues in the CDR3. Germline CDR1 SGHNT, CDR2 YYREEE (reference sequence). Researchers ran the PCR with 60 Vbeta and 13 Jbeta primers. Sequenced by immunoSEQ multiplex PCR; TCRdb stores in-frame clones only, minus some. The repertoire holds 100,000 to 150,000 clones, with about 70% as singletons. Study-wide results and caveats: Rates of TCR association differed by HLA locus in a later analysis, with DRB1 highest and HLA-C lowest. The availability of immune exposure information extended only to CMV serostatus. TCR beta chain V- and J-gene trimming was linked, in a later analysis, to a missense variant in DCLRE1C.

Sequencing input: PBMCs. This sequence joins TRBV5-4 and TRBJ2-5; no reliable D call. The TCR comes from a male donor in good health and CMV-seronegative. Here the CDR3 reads CASSHPDTLETQYF. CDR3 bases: TGTGCCAGCAGCCACCCTGACACCTTAGAGACCCAGTACTTC.